There are a few counts of the clone carrying this T cell receptor beta chain. No antigen is known for it. Separate cDNA molecules each had unique molecular identifiers attached to them. TCRdb reprocessed the 5' RACE reads with MiXCR, giving one entry per CDR3 protein. The data contain some 22,000 distinct CDR3 sequences, 4% to 5% of them seen just once; the ten biggest clones take up about 16%. Germline loops: CDR1 MNHEY, CDR2 SMNVEV (reference sequence). J lost 5 bases, V lost 2 bases, and 5 bases had no gene match. The CDR3 has 14 residues. The data were taken from a study of early T cells in non-severe SARS-CoV-2 infection. In the study overall: Unsorted whole blood bulk RNA was sequenced, with unpaired chains.

Study-wide results and caveats: Anti-spike CD8 specificities were favored by VDJdb matching, whose results missed private and CD4 specificities.

Sequenced input: whole blood. This TCR was sampled from an adult who was a healthcare worker with PCR-confirmed SARS-CoV-2 infection or an uninfected control (not recorded which). The chain combines TRBV27 with TRBJ1-2; 7 nucleotides line up with TRBD1. The CDR3 sequence is CASSLGRGRYGYTF. The CDR3 coding sequence is TGTGCCAGCAGTTTAGGGAGGGGGCGTTATGGCTACACCTTC.